This TCR beta chain was recovered during a study of post-analysis software for immune sequencing data. Study-level findings and limits: Five or six TRBV segments, TRBV5-6, TRBV5-1 and TRBV20-1 among them, were found more frequent in patients than controls.

As to this clonotype: Antigen unknown.

Researchers reported that TCR beta cDNA libraries carried unique molecular identifiers. Each CDR3 protein is one row after TCRdb ran MiXCR on the PCR reads. The table records hundreds of thousands of distinct CDR3 sequences, about 27% of them present only once. The length of the CDR3 is 12 residues. Germline values: CDR1 DFQATT, CDR2 SNEGSKA (reference sequence). Trimming took 3 bases from V and 7 from J, leaving 10 bases between them. The sequenced material came from blood. This chain links TRBV20-1 with TRBJ2-1, with a possible D match to TRBD1 (5 bases). The source of this sequence is a girl under 18 with multiple sclerosis. CDR3 residues: CSASRNRNEQFF. The CDR3 region has the DNA TGCAGTGCTAGCCGTAACAGGAATGAGCAGTTCTTC.